This paragraph reports one T cell receptor beta chain. In this sample, this clone turned up a few times. Its antigen has not been determined. There are no base qualities to consult, and no much larger clone falls within one base. The immunoSEQ Assay, a bias-controlled multiplex PCR, was used to amplify TCRbeta CDR3 regions from genomic DNA. The authors' analysis ran thus. Nucleated cell counts per sample were estimated from amplification of reference gene primers within the assay. To quantify the absolute abundance of each unique TCRbeta CDR3 rearrangement, sequence reads were collapsed and filtered. For each sample, productive Simpson clonality was calculated as the square root of Simpson's diversity index across productive rearrangements. TCRdb retrieved this table from immuneACCESS and kept in-frame rearrangements only. Not all clones are present; in checked studies, unresolved V genes account for under half, and no reason is known for the remainder. V, J and clone size reflect that table, while D and trimming were determined from the DNA. The sample has some 350,000 clones on record, around 90% of them singletons. Around 5% of the sample is in the top ten clones.

In the prospective study, participants were 18 to 89 years old, resided in about 25 geographic areas of the United States, and were enrolled through a virtual design. In the prospective study, cohorts were assigned on the basis of participant-reported clinical history obtained from a screening survey and a study questionnaire. Recovered participants in ImmuneRACE Cohort 3 were defined as having two consecutive negative NP/OP PCR tests, clearance from a healthcare professional, or resolution of symptoms. Each participant in the prospective study had whole blood, serum and a nasopharyngeal or oropharyngeal swab collected by mobile phlebotomists. Prospective study participants could optionally give additional blood draws and questionnaires over an approximately 2-month period. Prospective study blood samples were shipped either frozen or at room temperature before DNA extraction. The data originate from a study of blood T cell repertoires in COVID-19 (dated by TCRdb to 2019 to 2021). For context, the study as a whole: Collaborator samples came from the United States, Italy and Spain and covered acute and convalescent phases of COVID-19. The prospective study material was composed of cDNA or gDNA derived from T cells, B-cell-depleted T cells, or PBMCs. Deeply sampled blood TCRbeta repertoires from subjects exposed to, actively infected with, or recovered from COVID-19 were included in the dataset. A freely available public database, intended as a resource for researchers studying the immune response to SARS-CoV-2, is where the repertoires were released. Samples came from the ongoing ImmuneRACE study (first 160 participants) plus 1,254 subjects from 6 global collaborators. Sample metadata almost always included a de-identified subject ID, COVID-19 status, age in years and sex. Where HLA class I and class II types were available, the types were taken from metadata supplied by the sample provider, not from assay-based typing. Broad study findings and their caveats: The amount of clinical and demographic metadata varied by source and participant and was provided uncurated.

This TCR came from a man aged 25 to 40 who had recovered from COVID-19. Specimen: PBMCs or T cells enriched from blood (not recorded which).

The CDR3 protein: CASSFPGTGTKAFF. The DNA sequence is as follows: TGTGCCAGCAGCTTTCCTGGGACAGGGACCAAAGCTTTCTTT. The chain joins TRBV5-6 to TRBJ1-1, and 9 junction bases match TRBD1. V trim: 2 bases; J trim: 9 bases; unmatched bases: 8. The germline V gene encodes CDR1 SGHDT and CDR2 YYEEEE. Measured from the cysteine to the phenylalanine, the CDR3 is 14 residues long. The only DNA kept is the CDR3, 42 bases in frame from the first base.